The 3 T cell receptor beta chains below were found in one sample sequenced in a study of CD4 T cells in relation to SARS-CoV-2 and coronaviruses. These TCRs' antigens remain unknown. Unexposed donor CD4+ T cells date from about 2010-2019, before the COVID-19 pandemic. The cells were cultured for around ten days before CD4+ T cells were isolated. TCRdb's table, derived via immunoSEQ multiplex PCR, lists solely in-frame clones and lacks some. Of more than 20,000 clones listed, roughly 76% were seen once; the top ten hold 15% to 20%. The sample consisted of CD4+ T cells from PBMCs, cultured in vitro. These receptors all come from a human donor in good health.

This chain joins TRBV13 and TRBJ2-2; 8 nucleotides align to TRBD1. Germline V CDR1 and CDR2: PRHDT, FYEKMQ (reference sequence). CDR3 length: 16 residues. V lost 0 bases and J lost 5; bases outside the gene matches: 5. CDR3 DNA: TGTGCCAGCAGCTTAGGGCAGGGGGCTGGAACCGGGGAGCTGTTTTTT. Protein product: CASSLGQGAGTGELFF.

The chain couples TRBV9 to TRBJ1-2; D gene uncertain. From germline, CDR1 is SGDLS and CDR2 YYNGEE. Trimming stripped 0 bases from V and 1 base from J, with 10 bases between. The CDR3 covers 15 residues. CDR3: CASSVDHSINYGYTF. In DNA, the CDR3 is TGTGCCAGCAGCGTAGATCACTCGATTAACTATGGCTACACCTTC.

This clone was counted a single time. The chain employs TRBV24-1 and TRBJ2-1; D not certain. The CDR3 contains 13 residues. The germline V gene encodes CDR1 KGHDR and CDR2 SFDVKD. The germline V and J ends were trimmed by 4 bases and 7 bases, with 10 bases remaining between them. As DNA, the CDR3 is TGTGCCACCAGTGAATTCCAAGGGAATGAGCAGTTCTTC. Translating gives CATSEFQGNEQFF.